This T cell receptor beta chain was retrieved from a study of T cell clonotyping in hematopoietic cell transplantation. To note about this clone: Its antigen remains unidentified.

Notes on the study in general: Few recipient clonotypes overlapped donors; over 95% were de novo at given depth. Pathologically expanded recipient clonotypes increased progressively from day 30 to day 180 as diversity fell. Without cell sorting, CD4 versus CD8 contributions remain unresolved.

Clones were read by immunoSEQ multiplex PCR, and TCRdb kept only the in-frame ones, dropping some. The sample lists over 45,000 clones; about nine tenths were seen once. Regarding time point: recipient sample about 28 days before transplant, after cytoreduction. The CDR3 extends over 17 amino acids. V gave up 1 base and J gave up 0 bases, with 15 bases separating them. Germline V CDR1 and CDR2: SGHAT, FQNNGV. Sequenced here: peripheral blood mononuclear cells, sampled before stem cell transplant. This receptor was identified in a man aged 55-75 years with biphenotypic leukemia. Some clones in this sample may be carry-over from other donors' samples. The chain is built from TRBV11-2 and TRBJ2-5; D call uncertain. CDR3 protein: CASSLGVALSYQETQYF. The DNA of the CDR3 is TGTGCCAGCAGCTTAGGGGTAGCCCTCTCCTACCAAGAGACCCAGTACTTC.